The next 5 T cell receptor beta chains were all read from a single sample in a study of cytomegalovirus exposure and HLA in healthy donors. PCR employed 60 Vbeta and 13 Jbeta primers. The assay was immunoSEQ multiplex PCR, and TCRdb's table has in-frame clones only and misses some. The sample table sets out just over 60,000 clones. Sequencing used PBMCs. The receptor set was obtained from a young man in good health and CMV-seropositive.

The chain combines TRBV10-3 with TRBJ2-7; 7 bases match TRBD2. The CDR3 contains 15 residues. J lost 6 bases, V lost 0 bases, and 8 bases had no gene match. Germline-derived CDR1 and CDR2 are ENHRY and SYGVKD. The CDR3 nucleotides are TGTGCCATCAGTGAGTCGGGGACTAAGAGTCCCGAGCAGTACTTC. This codes for CAISESGTKSPEQYF.

On this clone itself: The same CDR3 arises from other DNA sequences in this sample as well. V and J are TRBV7-9 and TRBJ1-2, with a weak D call TRBD1 (5 bases). This CDR3 has 14 residues. With 1 base removed from V and 2 bases from J, the gap between germline ends came to 8 bases. Looked up from germline, CDR1 is SEHNR and CDR2 is FQNEAQ (reference sequence). The CDR3 here is CASSLGQGNYGYTF. The DNA for the CDR3 is TGTGCCAGCAGCTTAGGTCAGGGAAACTATGGCTACACCTTC.

The chain couples TRBV5-1 to TRBJ1-1, with a possible D match to TRBD1 (5 bases). Trimming stripped 1 base from V and 4 bases from J, with 14 bases between. CDR3 length: 15 residues. Germline CDR1 reads SGHRS; CDR2 reads YFSETQ. CDR3 residues: CASSLFSGRGTEAFF. The CDR3 bases are TGCGCCAGCAGCTTGTTCTCGGGGAGGGGCACTGAAGCTTTCTTT.

The chain links TRBV10-3 to TRBJ2-5, with D possibly TRBD1 on 7 matching bases. The CDR3 totals 13 residues. V shed 10 bases and J shed 2 bases, with 14 bases lying between them. Germline CDR1 reads ENHRY; CDR2 reads SYGVKD. CDR3 loop: CATRGTDQETQYF. DNA of the CDR3: TGTGCCACCCGCGGGACAGATCAAGAGACCCAGTACTTC.

This chain links TRBV9 with TRBJ2-1; TRBD2 matches at 8 bases. V lost 3 bases and J lost 3; bases outside the gene matches: 8. CDR3 length: 16 amino acids. Germline V gives CDR1 SGDLS, CDR2 YYNGEE. CDR3 in amino acids: CASSGLGTSRYNEQFF. The DNA for the CDR3 is TGTGCCAGCAGCGGACTCGGGACTAGTCGCTACAATGAGCAGTTCTTC.